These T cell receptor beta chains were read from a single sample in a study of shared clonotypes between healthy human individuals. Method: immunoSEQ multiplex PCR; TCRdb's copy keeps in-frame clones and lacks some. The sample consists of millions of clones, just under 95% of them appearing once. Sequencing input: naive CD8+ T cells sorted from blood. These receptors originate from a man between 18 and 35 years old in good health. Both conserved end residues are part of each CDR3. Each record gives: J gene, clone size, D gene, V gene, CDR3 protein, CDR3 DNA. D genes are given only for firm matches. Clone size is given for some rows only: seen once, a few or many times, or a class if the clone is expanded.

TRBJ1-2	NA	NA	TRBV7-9	CASSLGGYGYTF	TGTGCCAGCAGCTTAGGGGGATATGGCTACACCTTC
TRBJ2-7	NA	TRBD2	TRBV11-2	CASSAGGGTYEQYF	TGTGCCAGTAGTGCCGGGGGGGGTACCTACGAGCAGTACTTC
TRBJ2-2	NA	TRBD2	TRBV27	CASKGLGTGELFF	TGTGCCAGCAAGGGACTAGGGACCGGGGAGCTGTTTTTT
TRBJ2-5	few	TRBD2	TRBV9	CASSVTGLAAQETQYF	TGTGCCAGCAGCGTGACGGGACTAGCGGCGCAAGAGACCCAGTACTTC
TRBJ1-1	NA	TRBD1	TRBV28	CASSLYRGGVNTEAFF	TGTGCCAGCAGTCTATACAGGGGCGGTGTGAACACTGAAGCTTTCTTT
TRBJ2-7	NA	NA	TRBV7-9	CASSYSDEQYF	TGTGCCAGCAGCTATAGCGACGAGCAGTACTTC
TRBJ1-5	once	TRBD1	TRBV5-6	CASSLSGQFNQPQHF	TGTGCCAGCAGCTTGTCGGGACAGTTTAATCAGCCCCAGCATTTT
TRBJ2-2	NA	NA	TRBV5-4	CASSLDGSSGELFF	TGTGCCAGCAGCTTAGATGGTTCCTCCGGGGAGCTGTTTTTT
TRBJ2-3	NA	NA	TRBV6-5	CASSYGTFDTQYF	TGTGCCAGCAGTTACGGGACCTTCGATACGCAGTATTTT
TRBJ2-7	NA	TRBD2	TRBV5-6	CASSLNWVAGGYEQYF	TGTGCCAGCAGCTTGAATTGGGTAGCGGGAGGGTACGAGCAGTACTTC
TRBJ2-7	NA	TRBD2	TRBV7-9	CASSLSAGVSEQYF	TGTGCCAGCAGCTTATCTGCGGGAGTCTCCGAGCAGTACTTC
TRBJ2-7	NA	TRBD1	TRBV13	CASSKRQGALRPYEQYF	TGTGCCAGCAGCAAGAGACAGGGGGCCCTCCGCCCCTACGAGCAGTACTTC
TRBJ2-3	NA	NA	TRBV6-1	CASSEVISSGADTQYF	TGTGCCAGCAGTGAAGTAATTAGTAGTGGGGCAGATACGCAGTATTTT
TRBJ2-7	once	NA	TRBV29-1	CSAPDTTYEQYF	TGCAGCGCTCCTGACACAACCTACGAGCAGTACTTC
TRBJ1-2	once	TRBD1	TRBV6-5	CASSYAAGGSYGYTF	TGTGCCAGCAGTTACGCGGCAGGGGGATCCTATGGCTACACCTTC
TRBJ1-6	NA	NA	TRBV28	CASSLGSPLHF	TGTGCCAGCAGTTTAGGGTCACCCCTCCACTTT
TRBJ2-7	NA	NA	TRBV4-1	CASSLDFYEQYF	TGCGCCAGCAGCCTAGACTTCTACGAGCAGTACTTC
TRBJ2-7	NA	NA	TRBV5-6	CASSLLVGPSYEQYF	TGTGCCAGCAGCTTGCTTGTGGGGCCTTCCTACGAGCAGTACTTC
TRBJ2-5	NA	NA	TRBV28	CASRLEGQETQYF	TGTGCCAGCAGGTTAGAGGGGCAAGAGACCCAGTACTTC
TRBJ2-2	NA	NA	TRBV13	CASSLEGTNGIVNTGELFF	TGTGCCAGCAGCCTAGAGGGGACAAATGGGATCGTAAACACCGGGGAGCTGTTTTTT
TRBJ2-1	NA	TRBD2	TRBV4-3	CASSHRLAGLGDEQFF	TGCGCCAGCAGCCACAGACTAGCGGGGTTAGGGGATGAGCAGTTCTTC
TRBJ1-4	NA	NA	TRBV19	CASSMGTLGNEKLFF	TGTGCCAGTAGTATGGGTACCCTAGGAAATGAAAAACTGTTTTTT
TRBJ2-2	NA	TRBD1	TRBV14	CASSQGRTGSGELFF	TGTGCCAGCAGCCAGGGCCGGACAGGGTCCGGGGAGCTGTTTTTT
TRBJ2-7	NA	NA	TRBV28	CALTRTDRQYF	TGTGCTTTGACGCGGACAGACCGGCAGTACTTC
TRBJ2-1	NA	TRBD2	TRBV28	CASSLFLSGGAYEQFF	TGTGCCAGCAGTTTATTTCTTAGCGGGGGGGCTTATGAGCAGTTCTTC
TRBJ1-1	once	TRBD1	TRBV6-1	CASSETRWDRGGTEAFF	TGTGCCAGCAGTGAAACGAGATGGGACAGGGGTGGTACTGAAGCTTTCTTT
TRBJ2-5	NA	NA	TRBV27	CASSLVTAGGETQYF	TGTGCCAGCAGTTTAGTGACGGCAGGTGGAGAGACCCAGTACTTC
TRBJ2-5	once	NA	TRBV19	CASSMGTYPETQYF	TGTGCCAGTAGCATGGGGACCTATCCAGAGACCCAGTACTTC
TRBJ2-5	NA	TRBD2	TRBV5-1	CASSARLAAQETQYF	TGCGCCAGCAGCGCAAGACTAGCTGCCCAAGAGACCCAGTACTTC
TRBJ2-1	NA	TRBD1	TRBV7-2	CASSTGTGGYNEQFF	TGTGCCAGCAGCACCGGGACAGGGGGGTACAATGAGCAGTTCTTC
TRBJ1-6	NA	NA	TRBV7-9	CASSSDSDGSPLHF	TGTGCCAGCAGCTCCGACAGCGACGGTTCACCCCTCCACTTT